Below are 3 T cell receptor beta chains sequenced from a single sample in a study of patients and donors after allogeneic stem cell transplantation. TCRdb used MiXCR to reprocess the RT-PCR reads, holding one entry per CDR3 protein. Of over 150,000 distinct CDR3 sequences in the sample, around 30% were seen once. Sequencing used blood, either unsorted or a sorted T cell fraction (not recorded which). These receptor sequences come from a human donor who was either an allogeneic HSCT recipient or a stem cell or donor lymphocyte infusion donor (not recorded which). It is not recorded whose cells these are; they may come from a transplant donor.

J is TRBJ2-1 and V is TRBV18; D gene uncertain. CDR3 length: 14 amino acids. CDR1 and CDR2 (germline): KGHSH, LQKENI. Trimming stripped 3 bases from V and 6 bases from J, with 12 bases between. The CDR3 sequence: CASSPTLSFNEQFF. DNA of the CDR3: TGTGCCAGCTCACCGACCCTATCTTTCAATGAGCAGTTCTTC.

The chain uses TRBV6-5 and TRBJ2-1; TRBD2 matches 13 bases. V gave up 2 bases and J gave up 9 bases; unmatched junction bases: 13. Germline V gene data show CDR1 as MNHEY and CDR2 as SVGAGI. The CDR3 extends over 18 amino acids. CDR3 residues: CASSYNIPGTSGNSEQFF. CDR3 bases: TGTGCCAGCAGTTACAACATCCCAGGGACTAGCGGGAATAGTGAGCAGTTCTTC.

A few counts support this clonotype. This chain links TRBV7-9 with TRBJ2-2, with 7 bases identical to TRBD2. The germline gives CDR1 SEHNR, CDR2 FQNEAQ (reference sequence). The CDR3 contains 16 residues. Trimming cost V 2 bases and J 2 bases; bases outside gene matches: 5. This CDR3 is CASSLRSGANTGELFF. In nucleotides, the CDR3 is TGTGCCAGCAGCTTAAGGAGCGGGGCCAACACCGGGGAGCTGTTTTTT.